This entry features one TCR beta chain sequence. This record comes from a study of blood T cell repertoires in COVID-19. Looking at the study overall: Acute and convalescent COVID-19 specimens originated in the United States, Italy and Spain. PBMCs, B-cell-depleted T cells, or T cells provided the cDNA or gDNA that made up the material.

Germline CDR1 and CDR2: SGDLS and YYNGEE. V dropped 0 bases and J dropped 2 bases, with 11 bases sitting between them. The CDR3 loop spans 15 amino acids. Profiled with immunoSEQ multiplex PCR; TCRdb holds only in-frame clones, not every one. This table has approximately 240,000 clones, over 75% appearing once. The TCR sequence derives from a woman aged 35 to 49 who had recovered from COVID-19. Sequencing input: peripheral blood. This chain connects TRBV9 to TRBJ2-5; D may be TRBD1 (5 bases). DNA of the CDR3: TGTGCCAGCAGCGTAGGTGGGGCGGCACAAGAGACCCAGTACTTC. It encodes CASSVGGAAQETQYF.